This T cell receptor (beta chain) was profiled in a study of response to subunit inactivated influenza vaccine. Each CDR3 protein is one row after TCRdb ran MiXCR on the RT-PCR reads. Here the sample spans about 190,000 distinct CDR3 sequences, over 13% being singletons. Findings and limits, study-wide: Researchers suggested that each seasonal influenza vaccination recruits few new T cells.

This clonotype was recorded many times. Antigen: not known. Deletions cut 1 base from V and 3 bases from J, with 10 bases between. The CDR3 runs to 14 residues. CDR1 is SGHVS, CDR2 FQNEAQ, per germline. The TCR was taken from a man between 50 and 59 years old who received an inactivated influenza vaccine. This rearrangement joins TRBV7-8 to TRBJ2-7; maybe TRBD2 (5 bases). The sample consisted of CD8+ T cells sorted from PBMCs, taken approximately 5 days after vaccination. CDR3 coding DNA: TGTGCCAGCAGCTTAGGAGGGTCCGGCTACGAGCAGTACTTC. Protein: CASSLGGSGYEQYF. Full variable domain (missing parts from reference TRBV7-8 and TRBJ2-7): GAGVSQSPRYKVAKRGQDVALRCDPISGHVSLFWYQQALGQGPEFLTYFQNEAQLDKSGLPSDRFFAERPEGSVSTLKIQRTQQEDSAVYLCASSLGGSGYEQYFGPGTRLTVT.